This T cell receptor beta chain was profiled in a study of cytomegalovirus exposure and HLA in healthy donors. The study ran its PCR with 60 Vbeta and 13 Jbeta primers. Assay used: immunoSEQ multiplex PCR; TCRdb lists only in-frame clones, some missing. The profile shows approximately 150,000 clones, 70% to 80% of them singletons. Among the donors, all were healthy bone marrow donors. V dropped 2 bases and J dropped 1; count of bases not matched to a gene: 4. CDR1 MGHRA and CDR2 YSYEKL come from the germline V gene. This CDR3 comprises 16 residues. The sequenced sample consisted of PBMCs. This sequence joins TRBV4-1 and TRBJ2-1; the match to TRBD2 covers 8 bases. The origin of this receptor is a man in his fifties or sixties in good health and CMV-seropositive. Here the CDR3 reads CASSQRTSWSYNEQFF. The CDR3 bases are TGCGCCAGCAGCCAAAGGACTAGCTGGTCCTACAATGAGCAGTTCTTC.